The rows below give T cell receptor beta chains drawn from one sample of a study of regulatory T cells in long-lasting Graves disease. MiXCR was run by TCRdb on the multiplex PCR reads, yielding one entry per CDR3 protein. This sample has more than 400,000 distinct CDR3 sequences, with roughly 15% found just once. The same data also contributed to another study, on T cells in Graves' hyperthyroidism and ophthalmopathy.

The source was peripheral blood mononuclear cells (PBMCs), collected at new diagnosis, from a patient treated with antithyroid drugs. The source of these receptors is a man between 40 and 49 years old with Graves disease. Both conserved end residues are part of each CDR3. Fields, in order: V gene, clone size, J gene, D gene, CDR3 DNA, CDR3 protein. A D gene is named only where the DNA matches it firmly. Where a row states a size, it is once, few, many or the class of an expanded clone; other rows omit it.

v_call: TRBV11-2
clone_size: many
j_call: TRBJ1-6
d_call: NA
cdr3_nt: TGTGCCAGCAGCTTAGATCAGACAGGACTAAGACTCCTCCACTTT
cdr3_aa: CASSLDQTGLRLLHF

v_call: TRBV15
clone_size: NA
j_call: TRBJ2-1
d_call: NA
cdr3_nt: TGTGCCACCAGCAGAGACGGGACACTAAATGAGCAGTTCTTC
cdr3_aa: CATSRDGTLNEQFF

v_call: TRBV7-9
clone_size: NA
j_call: TRBJ2-2
d_call: NA
cdr3_nt: TGTGCCAGCATCCTTGGCGGGACAGCGAACACCGGGGAGCTGTTTTTT
cdr3_aa: CASILGGTANTGELFF

v_call: TRBV4-1
clone_size: many
j_call: TRBJ1-1
d_call: TRBD1
cdr3_nt: TGCGCCAGCAGCCAAGGGAAGGGACAGCTACACACTGAAGCTTTCTTT
cdr3_aa: CASSQGKGQLHTEAFF

v_call: TRBV7-3
clone_size: many
j_call: TRBJ2-7
d_call: TRBD1
cdr3_nt: TGTGCCAGCAGCTTAGCGCAGGGGGCCGGGTACGAGCAGTACTTC
cdr3_aa: CASSLAQGAGYEQYF

v_call: TRBV12-3/TRBV12-4
clone_size: many
j_call: TRBJ2-7
d_call: NA
cdr3_nt: TGTGCCAGCAGTTACGGCGGCGGCTACGAGCAGTACTTC
cdr3_aa: CASSYGGGYEQYF

v_call: TRBV3-1
clone_size: many
j_call: TRBJ2-7
d_call: TRBD1
cdr3_nt: TGTGCCAGCAGCCGAGACAGGGCCGAGCAGTACTTC
cdr3_aa: CASSRDRAEQYF

v_call: TRBV20-1
clone_size: many
j_call: TRBJ2-1
d_call: TRBD1
cdr3_nt: TGCAGTGCTAGACGCCCGCAGGGGGCCGATGAGCAGTTCTTC
cdr3_aa: CSARRPQGADEQFF

v_call: TRBV9
clone_size: few
j_call: TRBJ1-2
d_call: TRBD1
cdr3_nt: TGTGCCAGCAGCTATGGGACAGTCTATGGCTACACCTTC
cdr3_aa: CASSYGTVYGYTF

v_call: TRBV27
clone_size: NA
j_call: TRBJ1-5
d_call: NA
cdr3_nt: TGTGCCAGCAGTTTATCGGGCCCCAAAGGGACACAGCCCCAGCATTTT
cdr3_aa: CASSLSGPKGTQPQHF

v_call: TRBV6-1
clone_size: many
j_call: TRBJ1-1
d_call: NA
cdr3_nt: TGTGCCAGCAGTGAAGCGAAGTTCTCAGGGACTGAAGCTTTCTTT
cdr3_aa: CASSEAKFSGTEAFF

v_call: TRBV3-1
clone_size: many
j_call: TRBJ2-2
d_call: NA
cdr3_nt: TGTGCCAGCAGCCAAGATCGGAGAGGGAGAGGCACCGGGGAGCTGTTTTTT
cdr3_aa: CASSQDRRGRGTGELFF

v_call: TRBV6-1
clone_size: few
j_call: TRBJ2-7
d_call: NA
cdr3_nt: TGTGCCAGCAGATACAGGGACTACGAGCAGTACTTC
cdr3_aa: CASRYRDYEQYF

v_call: TRBV19
clone_size: many
j_call: TRBJ1-1
d_call: NA
cdr3_nt: TGTGCCAGTAAAAGGGCAGGGGTGGTAGGCACTGAAGCTTTCTTT
cdr3_aa: CASKRAGVVGTEAFF

v_call: TRBV12-5
clone_size: many
j_call: TRBJ2-7
d_call: NA
cdr3_nt: TGTGCTAGTGTGGCGGGCAGCTCCTACGAGCAGTACTTC
cdr3_aa: CASVAGSSYEQYF

v_call: TRBV7-9
clone_size: NA
j_call: TRBJ2-7
d_call: NA
cdr3_nt: TGTGCCAGCAGTTTAGTGGGGGACGCCACCTACGAGCAGTACTTC
cdr3_aa: CASSLVGDATYEQYF

v_call: TRBV6-1
clone_size: NA
j_call: TRBJ2-2
d_call: TRBD1
cdr3_nt: TGTGCCAGCAGTCCATCGGGACAGGGGAGTACCACCGGGGAGCTGTTTTTT
cdr3_aa: CASSPSGQGSTTGELFF

v_call: TRBV7-2
clone_size: NA
j_call: TRBJ1-6
d_call: NA
cdr3_nt: TGTGCCAGCAGCTCCCAGGGAGGTTCACCCCTCCACTTT
cdr3_aa: CASSSQGGSPLHF

v_call: TRBV7-9
clone_size: NA
j_call: TRBJ2-5
d_call: TRBD2
cdr3_nt: TGTGCCAGCAGCTCGACTAGCGGGGCCGGGTGGGAGACCCAGTACTTC
cdr3_aa: CASSSTSGAGWETQYF

v_call: TRBV7-6
clone_size: NA
j_call: TRBJ2-1
d_call: NA
cdr3_nt: TGTGCCAGCAGCTGGGGCCCCAACAATGCGGAGCAGTTCTTC
cdr3_aa: CASSWGPNNAEQFF

v_call: TRBV14
clone_size: many
j_call: TRBJ2-5
d_call: NA
cdr3_nt: TGTGCCAGCAGCCAAGATCACTCTCAAGAGACCCAGTACTTC
cdr3_aa: CASSQDHSQETQYF

v_call: TRBV18
clone_size: many
j_call: TRBJ2-7
d_call: NA
cdr3_nt: TGTGCCAGCTCACTTTCGTACGAAGGGCAGTACTTC
cdr3_aa: CASSLSYEGQYF

v_call: TRBV6-1
clone_size: many
j_call: TRBJ2-7
d_call: NA
cdr3_nt: TGTGCCAGCAGAGGCGGGTGGGGGGCGGGCGAGCAGTACTTC
cdr3_aa: CASRGGWGAGEQYF

v_call: TRBV27
clone_size: NA
j_call: TRBJ2-7
d_call: NA
cdr3_nt: TGTGCCAGCGGGGCTACGTGGTTTGGGCAGTACTTC
cdr3_aa: CASGATWFGQYF

v_call: TRBV20-1
clone_size: many
j_call: TRBJ2-1
d_call: NA
cdr3_nt: TGCAGTGCTCAATCGTCCCGGGAGCAGTTCTTC
cdr3_aa: CSAQSSREQFF

v_call: TRBV28
clone_size: many
j_call: TRBJ1-5
d_call: NA
cdr3_nt: TGTGCCAGCACCCAGCTTAATAGCAATCAGCCCCAGCATTTT
cdr3_aa: CASTQLNSNQPQHF

v_call: TRBV2
clone_size: many
j_call: TRBJ2-1
d_call: NA
cdr3_nt: TGTGCCAGCAATCACAATGGGGCGGGGGAGCAGTTCTTC
cdr3_aa: CASNHNGAGEQFF

v_call: TRBV7-3
clone_size: many
j_call: TRBJ1-1
d_call: TRBD1
cdr3_nt: TGTGCCAGCAGCCCCCATGGACAGGGGACGAACACTGAAGCTTTCTTT
cdr3_aa: CASSPHGQGTNTEAFF

v_call: TRBV28
clone_size: NA
j_call: TRBJ2-5
d_call: NA
cdr3_nt: TGTGCCAGCAATGAGGAGGGATCGAGAGAGACCCAGTACTTC
cdr3_aa: CASNEEGSRETQYF

v_call: TRBV12-5
clone_size: NA
j_call: TRBJ2-7
d_call: TRBD2
cdr3_nt: TGTGCTAGTGGTCTAAAAACCACCTTAGCGGGACCGGCCCACGAGCAGTACTTC
cdr3_aa: CASGLKTTLAGPAHEQYF

v_call: TRBV5-1
clone_size: many
j_call: TRBJ2-2
d_call: TRBD1
cdr3_nt: TGCGCCAGCAGCCTGATTGGATTCACAGGGGGCGGGAACACCGGGGAGCTGTTTTTT
cdr3_aa: CASSLIGFTGGGNTGELFF

v_call: TRBV24-1
clone_size: many
j_call: TRBJ2-7
d_call: NA
cdr3_nt: TGTGCCACCAGTGATTTGGGGTCCGGCGAGCAGTACTTC
cdr3_aa: CATSDLGSGEQYF

v_call: TRBV20-1
clone_size: few
j_call: TRBJ1-5
d_call: NA
cdr3_nt: TGCAGTGCTAGAGATCCCGGGGGGGAAAATCAGCCCCAGCATTTT
cdr3_aa: CSARDPGGENQPQHF

v_call: TRBV29-1
clone_size: NA
j_call: TRBJ1-5
d_call: NA
cdr3_nt: TGCAGCGTTGCCAGGGAGGGACAGCCCCAGCATTTT
cdr3_aa: CSVAREGQPQHF

v_call: TRBV20-1
clone_size: many
j_call: TRBJ2-3
d_call: NA
cdr3_nt: TGCAGTGCTCTCTCCCCGGCAGATAGCACAGATACGCAGTATTTT
cdr3_aa: CSALSPADSTDTQYF

v_call: TRBV2
clone_size: many
j_call: TRBJ2-3
d_call: NA
cdr3_nt: TGTGCCGGCCAAGGCGGGCTCACAGATACGCAGTATTTT
cdr3_aa: CAGQGGLTDTQYF

v_call: TRBV7-9
clone_size: NA
j_call: TRBJ2-7
d_call: NA
cdr3_nt: TGTGCCAGCAGCCAGCGGACCTACGAGCAGTACTTC
cdr3_aa: CASSQRTYEQYF

v_call: TRBV29-1
clone_size: few
j_call: TRBJ2-7
d_call: NA
cdr3_nt: TGCAGCGTTGAAGAATTTAACGAGCAGTACTTC
cdr3_aa: CSVEEFNEQYF

v_call: TRBV28
clone_size: many
j_call: TRBJ1-1
d_call: TRBD1
cdr3_nt: TGTGCCAGCAGTTTGTCAGGGGGCTCTGAAGCTTTCTTT
cdr3_aa: CASSLSGGSEAFF

v_call: TRBV6-1
clone_size: NA
j_call: TRBJ2-7
d_call: NA
cdr3_nt: TGTGCCAGTACGGGGAGCTCCTACGAGCAGTACTTC
cdr3_aa: CASTGSSYEQYF

v_call: TRBV12-3/TRBV12-4
clone_size: few
j_call: TRBJ1-1
d_call: NA
cdr3_nt: TGTGCCAGCAGTTCACCCCTTGGGGGTTCGAACACTGAAGCTTTCTTT
cdr3_aa: CASSSPLGGSNTEAFF

v_call: TRBV15
clone_size: few
j_call: TRBJ2-5
d_call: NA
cdr3_nt: TGTGCCACCAGCAGGGCACCGCAAGAGACCCAGTACTTC
cdr3_aa: CATSRAPQETQYF

v_call: TRBV29-1
clone_size: NA
j_call: TRBJ2-7
d_call: NA
cdr3_nt: TGCAGCATACGGACGGCAGACCTCCTCGAGCAGTACTTC
cdr3_aa: CSIRTADLLEQYF

v_call: TRBV25-1
clone_size: few
j_call: TRBJ2-4
d_call: NA
cdr3_nt: TGTGCCAGCAGTGAAGCTTCGGCAGAGGCACCCTCCAACATTCAGTACTTC
cdr3_aa: CASSEASAEAPSNIQYF

v_call: TRBV20-1
clone_size: many
j_call: TRBJ1-5
d_call: NA
cdr3_nt: TGCAGTGCTAGAGATAATAACCTCCCTCAGCCCCAGCATTTT
cdr3_aa: CSARDNNLPQPQHF

v_call: TRBV6-1
clone_size: few
j_call: TRBJ2-3
d_call: NA
cdr3_nt: TGTGCCACCGCCCATCCAGTGAGGGGGTCCGATACGCAGTATTTT
cdr3_aa: CATAHPVRGSDTQYF

v_call: TRBV12-3/TRBV12-4
clone_size: many
j_call: TRBJ1-5
d_call: TRBD1
cdr3_nt: TGTGCCAGCAGTTTAGCAACAGGACAGGGGAGGCAGCCCCAGCATTTT
cdr3_aa: CASSLATGQGRQPQHF

v_call: TRBV5-1
clone_size: many
j_call: TRBJ1-3
d_call: NA
cdr3_nt: TGCGCCAGCAGCTTGGACCACTCTGGAAACACCATATATTTT
cdr3_aa: CASSLDHSGNTIYF

v_call: TRBV27
clone_size: many
j_call: TRBJ2-3
d_call: TRBD1
cdr3_nt: TGTGCCAGCAGTTTGGGGACAGGGATTAGCACAGATACGCAGTATTTT
cdr3_aa: CASSLGTGISTDTQYF

v_call: TRBV30
clone_size: many
j_call: TRBJ2-3
d_call: NA
cdr3_nt: TGTGCCTGGAGTCGGGCAGATACGCAGTATTTT
cdr3_aa: CAWSRADTQYF

v_call: TRBV11-1
clone_size: many
j_call: TRBJ2-4
d_call: TRBD1
cdr3_nt: TGTGCCAGCAGCGCCACAGGGGGCTGGACCAAAAACATTCAGTACTTC
cdr3_aa: CASSATGGWTKNIQYF